These 30 T cell receptor beta chains were sequenced from one sample in a study of siplizumab effects on memory and regulatory T cells. The data were produced by immunoSEQ multiplex PCR, yet TCRdb's version contains in-frame clones alone and is incomplete. The top ten hold 48% of the sample, which has around 7,000 clones, approximately 70% seen once. The material sequenced was effector memory CD8+ T cells sorted from blood. Subset specified: unstimulated CD8+ effector memory T cells. The receptors originated from a human donor in good health.

A few counts support this clone. The V call is TRBV11-2, the J call TRBJ2-7; no firm D call. Trimming took 3 bases from V and 0 from J, leaving 12 bases between them. The CDR3 has 15 residues. CDR1 and CDR2 (germline): SGHAT, FQNNGV. The CDR3 here is CASSLRLAPSYEQYF. The CDR3 DNA sequence: TGTGCCAGCAGCTTGCGTTTAGCCCCCTCCTACGAGCAGTACTTC.

The V gene is TRBV10-3, the J gene TRBJ1-1; 9 bases are a match to TRBD1. Germline lookup yields CDR1 ENHRY and CDR2 SYGVKD. CDR3 length: 15 residues. The J segment lost 3 bases and the V segment lost 2 bases, leaving 4 bases of the junction unmatched. CDR3 nucleotides: TGTGCCATCAGTGAGGGGACAGGGAGGGACACTGAAGCTTTCTTT. It specifies CAISEGTGRDTEAFF.

The chain is built from TRBV6-4 and TRBJ1-1; no reliable D call. This CDR3 region has 13 residues. Looked up from germline, CDR1 is MRHNA and CDR2 is SNTAGT. V lost 0 bases, J lost 2 bases, and 4 bases lay in between. CDR3 DNA: TGTGCCAGCAGTGACTCAGACAACACTGAAGCTTTCTTT. Translated: CASSDSDNTEAFF.

By share, this clone ranks as medium-sized. The chain uses TRBV6-6 and TRBJ2-7; no clear D. The CDR3 spans 13 residues. Between the trimmed V and J ends, which lost 10 bases and 0 bases, there was a span of 13 bases. Germline lookup yields CDR1 MNHNY and CDR2 SVGAGI (reference sequence). DNA of the CDR3: TGTGCCACGAGAGACCTTGCCTCCTACGAGCAGTACTTC. Residues: CATRDLASYEQYF.

The chain couples TRBV30 to TRBJ2-3, with TRBD2 matching over 8 bases. V shed 8 bases, J shed 2 bases, and the junction held 6 bases outside the gene matches. Germline V lookup: CDR1 GTSNPN, CDR2 SVGIG (reference sequence). This CDR3 has 13 residues. CDR3 sequence (DNA): TGTGCCAGCAGCGGGGGCCTCACAGATACGCAGTATTTT. This sequence encodes CASSGGLTDTQYF. Using reference TRBV30 and TRBJ2-3 for the parts outside the CDR3, the full variable domain is SQTIHQWPATLVQPVGSPLSLECTVEGTSNPNLYWYRQAAGRGLQLLFYSVGIGQISSEVPQNLSASRPQDRQFILSSKKLLLSDSGFYLCASSGGLTDTQYFGPGTRLTVL.

The chain employs TRBV12-5 and TRBJ1-3; D gene ambiguous. Germline assignment: CDR1 LGHNT and CDR2 FRNRAP. The CDR3 sequence is 15 residues long. The V end lost 2 bases, the J end lost 4 bases, and 12 bases lay between the germline ends. The CDR3 DNA follows: TGTGCTAGTGGTTTGACGGCTGAGTGGGGAAACACCATATATTTT. Its translation: CASGLTAEWGNTIYF. The full variable domain, its missing parts supplied by reference TRBV12-5 and TRBJ1-3, is DARVTQTPRHKVTEMGQEVTMRCQPILGHNTVFWYRQTMMQGLELLAYFRNRAPLDDSGMPKDRFSAEMPDATLATLKIQPSEPRDSAVYFCASGLTAEWGNTIYFGEGSWLTVV.

J is TRBJ2-7 and V is TRBV30, with 8 bases lining up with TRBD1. The CDR3 is 14 amino acids. Germline lookup yields CDR1 GTSNPN and CDR2 SVGIG (reference sequence). V was clipped by 4 bases and J by 4 bases; unmatched bases: 9. Written as DNA, the CDR3 is TGTGCCTGGACTTGGGGGACAGGAGATTACGAGCAGTACTTC. It translates to CAWTWGTGDYEQYF. The variable domain in full, with the rest retrieved from reference TRBV30 and TRBJ2-7, is SQTIHQWPATLVQPVGSPLSLECTVEGTSNPNLYWYRQAAGRGLQLLFYSVGIGQISSEVPQNLSASRPQDRQFILSSKKLLLSDSGFYLCAWTWGTGDYEQYFGPGTRLTVT.

This clone was observed once. J is TRBJ1-2 and V is TRBV4-1; TRBD1 agrees at 10 bases. Germline V gene lookup returns CDR1 MGHRA and CDR2 YSYEKL. Germline trimming cut 1 base from V and 4 bases from J; bases unmatched to any gene: 9. The CDR3 sequence is 17 residues long. CDR3 sequence reads: CASSQVPTGGAGYGYTF. DNA of the CDR3: TGCGCCAGCAGCCAAGTTCCGACAGGGGGCGCCGGCTATGGCTACACCTTC.

This CDR3 reads CASSEQTSGSNEQYF. In nucleotides, the CDR3 is TGTGCCAGCAGTGAACAAACTAGCGGGAGCAACGAGCAGTACTTC. The chain employs TRBV6-1 and TRBJ2-7; 11 bases agree with TRBD2. V lost 2 bases and J lost 5; bases outside the gene matches: 5. This CDR3 spans 15 amino acids. CDR1 is MNHNS and CDR2 is SASEGT in the germline V gene.

The chain has TRBV13 and TRBJ2-1; 7 nucleotides align to TRBD1. The CDR3 has 15 residues. Trimming took 1 base from V and 3 from J; bases not matched to a gene: 3. Germline lookup yields CDR1 PRHDT and CDR2 FYEKMQ (reference sequence). For the CDR3, the DNA is TGTGCCAGCAGCTTAGAGGGGGCAAACTACAATGAGCAGTTCTTC. The encoded protein is CASSLEGANYNEQFF.

This rearrangement joins TRBV19 to TRBJ2-5, with 8 bases fitting TRBD2. The CDR3 sequence is 15 residues long. CDR1 is LNHDA and CDR2 is SQIVND in the germline V gene (reference sequence). V shed 0 bases and J 5 bases; nucleotides not matched to a gene: 5. The CDR3 DNA reads as TGTGCCAGTAGTATAGATAGCGGGGCCGCGGAGACCCAGTACTTC. Translated: CASSIDSGAAETQYF. Looking up the rest from reference TRBV19 and TRBJ2-5 gives the full variable domain: DGGITQSPKYLFRKEGQNVTLSCEQNLNHDAMYWYRQDPGQGLRLIYYSQIVNDFQKGDIAEGYSVSREKKESFPLTVTSAQKNPTAFYLCASSIDSGAAETQYFGPGTRLLVL.

This clone showed up just once. The chain employs TRBV28 and TRBJ2-4; D gene uncertain. The length of the CDR3 is 14 residues. Per germline, CDR1 MDHEN and CDR2 SYDVKM. Trimming pared 2 bases from V and 4 bases from J, leaving 9 bases between. This CDR3 is CASSLREGKNIQYF. The CDR3 nucleotides read TGTGCCAGCAGTTTAAGAGAAGGTAAAAACATTCAGTACTTC.

This clone was seen once. The gene calls are TRBV9 and TRBJ2-1, with 7 bases fitting TRBD1. V was clipped by 3 bases and J by 2 bases; unmatched bases: 5. Germline-derived CDR1 and CDR2 are SGDLS and YYNGEE. The CDR3 runs 15 residues. The CDR3 reads CASSATGAPYNEQFF. The DNA for the CDR3 is TGTGCCAGCAGCGCCACAGGGGCGCCCTACAATGAGCAGTTCTTC.

A few counts support this clone. The chain employs TRBV7-9 and TRBJ2-5, with 14 positions matching TRBD2. J gave up 2 bases and V 1 base, and 0 bases lay outside the gene matches. CDR3 length equals 16 residues. Germline CDR1 reads SEHNR; CDR2 reads FQNEAQ (reference sequence). The CDR3 protein is CASSLGLAGGQETQYF. The CDR3 bases are TGTGCCAGCAGCTTAGGACTAGCGGGAGGGCAAGAGACCCAGTACTTC. Based on the CDR3 plus reference TRBV7-9 and TRBJ2-5, the full variable domain is DTGVSQNPRHKITKRGQNVTFRCDPISEHNRLYWYRQTLGQGPEFLTYFQNEAQLEKSRLLSDRFSAERPKGSFSTLEIQRTEQGDSAMYLCASSLGLAGGQETQYFGPGTRLLVL.

This clone showed up just a few times. The V call is TRBV14, the J call TRBJ2-5; D remains unclear. V lost 2 bases, J lost 1 base, and 14 bases lay in between. This CDR3 is 16 amino acids long. Germline V gives CDR1 SGHDN, CDR2 FVKESK. The CDR3 spells CASSQRGTAFQETQYF. CDR3 in DNA: TGTGCCAGCAGCCAACGAGGAACAGCTTTCCAAGAGACCCAGTACTTC.

This rearrangement joins TRBV5-4 to TRBJ2-7, with 10 bases lining up with TRBD2. The junction had 8 bases not matched to a gene; V was cut back by 1 base and J by 7 bases. The CDR3 extends over 15 amino acids. Germline CDR1 SGHNT, CDR2 YYREEE (reference sequence). Here the CDR3 DNA reads TGTGCCAGCAGCTTGTCGCTAGCGGGAGTCGGGGAGCAGTACTTC. This codes for CASSLSLAGVGEQYF.

This clone appeared a few times. This chain connects TRBV2 to TRBJ2-7; possibly TRBD1 for D (6 bases). Trimming pared 10 bases from V and 3 bases from J, leaving 10 bases between. Germline values: CDR1 SNHLY, CDR2 FYNNEI. The CDR3 runs to 11 residues. Here the CDR3 reads CANHRVYEQYF. CDR3 DNA: TGTGCCAATCACAGGGTCTACGAGCAGTACTTC.

The table lists this clone with a few counts. The rearrangement uses TRBV28 and TRBJ2-3; 9 bases match TRBD2. The CDR3 has 19 residues. The germline CDR1 and CDR2 sequences are MDHEN and SYDVKM. Trimming at V came to 3 bases and at J to 2 bases, leaving 15 bases not matched to a gene. Here the CDR3 reads CASSFAGGASGTSTDTQYF. The DNA of the CDR3 is TGTGCCAGCAGTTTCGCCGGGGGAGCTAGCGGGACATCCACAGATACGCAGTATTTT.

This clone was counted between two and nine times. The chain carries TRBV2 and TRBJ1-5, with no clear D. The germline V and J ends were trimmed by 6 bases and 3 bases, with 9 bases remaining between them. This CDR3 region has 13 residues. CDR1 and CDR2 from the germline V gene are SNHLY and FYNNEI. The CDR3 protein is CASRRRNNQPQHF. DNA of the CDR3: TGTGCCAGCAGGAGGCGGAACAATCAGCCCCAGCATTTT.

This clone was recorded a few times. CDR3 sequence reads: CASSRGTSHTGELFF. The CDR3 DNA reads as TGTGCCAGCAGCCGGGGGACTAGCCACACCGGGGAGCTGTTTTTT. J is TRBJ2-2 and V is TRBV4-2, with 9 bases that match TRBD2. With 4 bases clipped from V and 3 bases from J, the junction kept 3 bases outside the gene matches. Germline V gene data show CDR1 as LGHNA and CDR2 as YNFKEQ. The CDR3 covers 15 residues.

This chain links TRBV11-3 with TRBJ2-1; 11 nucleotides line up with TRBD2. This CDR3 region has 17 residues. Germline CDR1 and CDR2: SGHNT and YENEEA. V shed 5 bases, J shed 7 bases, and the junction held 13 bases outside the gene matches. The CDR3 DNA follows: TGTGCCAGCAGCCCGGGACTAGCGGCTCTTGTTGGGAATGAGCAGTTCTTC. It encodes CASSPGLAALVGNEQFF.

This clone was observed a handful of times. This chain uses TRBV7-9 with TRBJ2-1; 10 positions match TRBD2. The CDR3 is 15 residues long. Per the germline V gene, CDR1 is SEHNR and CDR2 is FQNEAQ (reference sequence). V gave up 2 bases and J gave up 6 bases; unmatched junction bases: 4. The CDR3 nucleotides are TGTGCCAGCAGCTTATTAGCGGGAGGTGGCAATGAGCAGTTCTTC. Protein: CASSLLAGGGNEQFF.

This CDR3 reads CASSLALDREFYSNQPQHF. For the CDR3, the DNA is TGTGCCAGCAGCTTAGCACTGGACAGGGAGTTTTATAGCAATCAGCCCCAGCATTTT. This chain uses TRBV7-8 with TRBJ1-5; 8 bases line up with TRBD1. V shed 0 bases and J 0 bases; nucleotides not matched to a gene: 10. Germline CDR1 and CDR2: SGHVS and FQNEAQ. The CDR3 consists of 19 residues.

Points on this clone: This sample includes further DNA sequences coding for the same CDR3. The chain has TRBV27 and TRBJ2-3; TRBD2 aligns across 11 bases. Germline V CDR1 and CDR2: MNHEY, SMNVEV (reference sequence). The CDR3 length is 16 residues. J lost 0 bases, V lost 5 bases, and 4 bases had no gene match. The CDR3 region has the DNA TGTGCCAGCAGTCCCAGACTAGCGGGGAGCACAGATACGCAGTATTTT. It specifies CASSPRLAGSTDTQYF.

The CDR3 loop is CAIRGGANTEAFF. The CDR3, as DNA: TGTGCCATCCGGGGGGGGGCGAACACTGAAGCTTTCTTT. This chain joins TRBV2 and TRBJ1-1; tentative D call: TRBD1 (6 bases). This CDR3 spans 13 amino acids. The germline V gene encodes CDR1 SNHLY and CDR2 FYNNEI. V lost 10 bases to trimming and J lost 1 base, with 13 bases between them.

The chain employs TRBV27 and TRBJ1-2; D not resolved. Trimming removed 8 bases at V and 7 bases at J, with 14 bases between. The germline gives CDR1 MNHEY, CDR2 SMNVEV (reference sequence). This CDR3 region has 12 residues. CDR3 coding DNA: TGTGCCAGCGGCCTTGGGGTTGGTGGCTACACCTTC. It is translated as CASGLGVGGYTF.

V gene TRBV2 combines with J gene TRBJ2-5; 9 bases are shared with TRBD1. Germline trimming cut 6 bases from V and 5 bases from J; bases unmatched to any gene: 1. Germline CDR1 and CDR2: SNHLY and FYNNEI. The CDR3 has 12 amino acids. The CDR3 DNA sequence: TGTGCCAGCAGCGGGACAGGGGAGACCCAGTACTTC. This gives the protein CASSGTGETQYF.

This clone was observed once. The V call is TRBV7-9, the J call TRBJ2-7; D call uncertain. The ends were cut back, 3 bases at V and 0 bases at J, with 0 bases in the middle. The CDR3 contains 11 residues. Germline V gene data show CDR1 as SEHNR and CDR2 as FQNEAQ (reference sequence). This chain's CDR3 is CASSFSYEQYF. Here the CDR3 DNA reads TGTGCCAGCAGCTTCTCCTACGAGCAGTACTTC.

The J gene is TRBJ1-2, the V gene TRBV5-4, with 10 positions matching TRBD1. The V and J ends lost 4 bases and 4 bases, in that order; junction bases with no gene match: 10. This CDR3 has 16 amino acids. Per germline, CDR1 SGHNT and CDR2 YYREEE (reference sequence). CDR3 nucleotide sequence: TGTGCCAGCAGCCACCCCGGGACAGGGGCGAGCTATGGCTACACCTTC. Residues: CASSHPGTGASYGYTF.

The genes are TRBV11-3 and TRBJ1-6; 11 bases map to TRBD1. Germline trimming cut 4 bases from V and 10 bases from J; bases unmatched to any gene: 9. The CDR3 has 16 amino acids. The germline V gene encodes CDR1 SGHNT and CDR2 YENEEA. CDR3 sequence (DNA): TGTGCCAGCAGCTCCCTTTTAGGACAGGGGGCCTCACCCCTCCACTTT. Its translation: CASSSLLGQGASPLHF.